This passage covers 28 T cell receptor beta chains from one sample sequenced in a study of OX40 agonist ivuxolimab in advanced cancers. Generated by immunoSEQ multiplex PCR, the TCRdb table keeps only in-frame clones and is missing some. This sample has around 85,000 clones, with about 89% found just once. This sample comprised CD4+ or CD8+ T cells sorted from blood, obtained in a trial of the OX40 agonist ivuxolimab. These receptors all stem from an adult with an advanced solid tumor such as melanoma, head and neck, liver or kidney cancer.

This chain connects TRBV30 to TRBJ1-4; D may be TRBD1 (5 bases). Germline V gene lookup returns CDR1 GTSNPN and CDR2 SVGIG (reference sequence). V lost 3 bases to trimming and J lost 4 bases, with 12 bases between them. CDR3 length equals 14 residues. CDR3 sequence: CAWRAGSYNEKLFF. The CDR3 region has the DNA TGTGCCTGGAGGGCAGGGAGTTATAATGAAAAACTGTTTTTT.

This chain uses TRBV6-5 with TRBJ2-7; either TRBD1 or TRBD2 may fit D (5 bases each). The germline gives CDR1 MNHEY, CDR2 SVGAGI. The CDR3 is 13 residues long. Trimming shortened V by 4 bases and J by 6 bases, and 13 bases separated the two germline ends. CDR3 in DNA: TGTGCCAGCAGTTTCCCAGGGACGGGCGAGCAGTACTTC. Translating gives CASSFPGTGEQYF.

This chain connects TRBV7-2 to TRBJ2-5; TRBD1 agrees at 7 bases. The J call may be mistaken, given a closer DNA end match to TRBJ2-7. Germline CDR1 reads SGHTA; CDR2 reads FQGNSA. The length of the CDR3 is 14 residues. CDR3 nucleotide sequence: TGTGCCAGCAGCTTTGGGACAGCTTCTTACGAGCAGTACTTC. This encodes CASSFGTASYEQYF.

The chain uses TRBV27 and TRBJ2-7; the D gene could be TRBD1 or TRBD2 (5 bases each). Trimming took off 3 bases at V and 4 bases at J, with 10 bases between the two ends. CDR1 is MNHEY and CDR2 is SMNVEV in the germline V gene (reference sequence). The CDR3 length is 13 residues. Written as DNA, the CDR3 is TGTGCCAGCAGTTTTGGGGGAAGATACGAGCAGTACTTC. The encoded protein is CASSFGGRYEQYF.

The J gene is TRBJ2-2, the V gene TRBV18, with D perhaps TRBD1 (6 bases). The ends were cut back, 5 bases at V and 0 bases at J, with 13 bases in the middle. The CDR3 is made up of 16 amino acids. Germline V gene data show CDR1 as KGHSH and CDR2 as LQKENI. The CDR3 spells CASSSMGATNTGELFF. The CDR3 DNA follows: TGTGCCAGCTCATCTATGGGGGCTACGAACACCGGGGAGCTGTTTTTT.

The chain recombines TRBV7-2 with TRBJ2-1, with TRBD2 identical over 13 bases. After removal of 2 bases from V and 9 bases from J, the junction contained 4 bases not matched to a gene. This CDR3 contains 15 residues. Per germline, CDR1 SGHTA and CDR2 FQGNSA. The CDR3 loop reads CASSLILAGGGEQFF. The CDR3 region has the DNA TGTGCCAGCAGCTTAATACTAGCGGGAGGGGGTGAGCAGTTCTTC.

The J gene is TRBJ2-7, the V gene TRBV5-1, with a possible D match to TRBD1 (7 bases). Germline V gene lookup returns CDR1 SGHRS and CDR2 YFSETQ. Trimming removed 5 bases from V and 1 base from J, with 13 bases in between. The CDR3 consists of 14 residues. CDR3 DNA sequence: TGCGCCAGCAGAGGTCAGGGGGGTTCCTACGAGCAGTACTTC. This sequence encodes CASRGQGGSYEQYF.

The V call is TRBV4-3, the J call TRBJ1-4, with 7 positions matching TRBD1. The germline CDR1 and CDR2 sequences are LGHNA and YSLEER. V was clipped by 0 bases and J by 9 bases; unmatched bases: 10. The CDR3 runs 16 residues. The CDR3 DNA follows: TGCGCCAGCAGCCAAGATTCCGGACAGGCTACTCAAAAACTGTTTTTT. Translated, it gives CASSQDSGQATQKLFF.

The rearrangement uses TRBV11-3 and TRBJ2-5, with D perhaps matching TRBD2 (6 bases). Trimming cost V 5 bases and J 4 bases, with 14 bases left between them. Germline lookup yields CDR1 SGHNT and CDR2 YENEEA. The CDR3 has 14 amino acids. CDR3 protein: CASSPGLRPETQYF. CDR3 bases: TGTGCCAGCAGCCCTGGACTACGCCCAGAGACCCAGTACTTC. Drawing the rest from reference TRBV11-3 and TRBJ2-5, the complete variable domain is EAGVVQSPRYKIIEKKQPVAFWCNPISGHNTLYWYLQNLGQGPELLIRYENEEAVDDSQLPKDRFSAERLKGVDSTLKIQPAELGDSAVYLCASSPGLRPETQYFGPGTRLLVL.

The V and J genes are TRBV18 and TRBJ2-2; D unresolved. The V gene's germline CDR1 is KGHSH and CDR2 LQKENI. The CDR3 runs 14 residues. V was cut by 0 bases and J by 2 bases, with 4 bases left in between. As DNA, the CDR3 is TGTGCCAGCTCACCACCTAGTAACACCGGGGAGCTGTTTTTT. Translation: CASSPPSNTGELFF.

The chain uses TRBV7-2 and TRBJ2-3; TRBD2 agrees at 13 bases. This CDR3 region has 15 residues. The germline gives CDR1 SGHTA, CDR2 FQGNSA. Unmatched junction bases numbered 7, after V lost 5 bases and J lost 8 bases. For the CDR3, the DNA is TGTGCCAGCAGCATTGGACTAGCGGGAGTAGGTACGCAGTATTTT. Its protein is CASSIGLAGVGTQYF.

The chain uses TRBV11-3 and TRBJ2-7, with 8 bases matching TRBD2. This CDR3 region has 13 residues. The V gene's germline CDR1 is SGHNT and CDR2 YENEEA. J lost 3 bases, V lost 7 bases, and 5 bases had no gene match. Written as DNA, the CDR3 is TGTGCCAGCACCCCTCTAGCGGGCTACGAGCAGTACTTC. Its translation: CASTPLAGYEQYF.

The CDR3: CASRTGQLSNQPQHF. The CDR3 DNA is TGTGCCAGCAGAACAGGACAGTTAAGCAATCAGCCCCAGCATTTT. The chain employs TRBV6-5 and TRBJ1-5, with D perhaps TRBD1 (6 bases). Germline V gene lookup returns CDR1 MNHEY and CDR2 SVGAGI. The CDR3 consists of 15 residues. V was shortened by 6 bases and J by 1 base, with 13 bases between the two germline ends.

V and J are TRBV7-9 and TRBJ1-2; D might be TRBD1 (5 bases). The germline V and J ends were trimmed by 11 bases and 3 bases, with 13 bases remaining between them. The CDR3 extends over 12 amino acids. Per germline, CDR1 SEHNR and CDR2 FQNEAQ (reference sequence). CDR3 coding DNA: TGTGCCTGCCGAGGGGATTACTATGGCTACACCTTC. Translation: CACRGDYYGYTF.

The chain links TRBV7-2 to TRBJ2-2, with D unclear. V was pared by 5 bases and J by 3 bases, with 10 bases between. This CDR3 comprises 14 residues. CDR1 is SGHTA, CDR2 FQGNSA, per germline. The CDR3: CASSRRTDTGELFF. CDR3 bases: TGTGCCAGCAGCCGAAGAACAGACACCGGGGAGCTGTTTTTT.

The rearrangement links TRBV7-9 to TRBJ1-2, with TRBD1 matching over 7 bases. The CDR3 spans 15 residues. V gave up 5 bases and J gave up 7 bases; unmatched junction bases: 13. Looked up from germline, CDR1 is SEHNR and CDR2 is FQNEAQ (reference sequence). For the CDR3, the DNA is TGTGCCAGCAGCGTATTAGAGGGGGCTAATCCTGGCTACACCTTC. Residues: CASSVLEGANPGYTF.

CDR3 protein: CASGYRDRDSYEQYF. The CDR3, as DNA: TGTGCCAGCGGCTACCGGGACCGGGATTCCTACGAGCAGTACTTC. This chain joins TRBV28 and TRBJ2-7; perhaps D is TRBD1 or TRBD2 (5 bases each). Germline CDR1 MDHEN, CDR2 SYDVKM. The CDR3 spans 15 residues. V lost 8 bases and J lost 1, with 18 bases in between.

In its sample, this clone was seen once. This rearrangement joins TRBV2 to TRBJ2-6; D gene uncertain. The CDR3 is 17 residues long. The V end was cut by 7 bases, the J end by 4 bases, with 20 bases between. Germline V gene sequence: CDR1 SNHLY, CDR2 FYNNEI. CDR3 in amino acids: CASISFLGAPGANVLTF. For the CDR3, the DNA is TGTGCCAGCATCAGTTTCCTCGGCGCCCCGGGGGCCAACGTCCTGACTTTC.

The genes are TRBV19 and TRBJ2-3; D is perhaps TRBD1 (5 bases). The CDR3 extends over 12 amino acids. The ends were cut back, 10 bases at V and 1 base at J, with 9 bases in the middle. The germline V gene has CDR1 LNHDA and CDR2 SQIVND (reference sequence). CDR3 DNA: TGTGCCACAGGACAAGGCACAGATACGCAGTATTTT. This gives the protein CATGQGTDTQYF.

The chain combines TRBV30 with TRBJ2-7, with D possibly TRBD2 on 6 matching bases. Trimming removed 5 bases from V and 6 bases from J, with 17 bases in between. The germline CDR1 and CDR2 sequences are GTSNPN and SVGIG (reference sequence). CDR3 length: 13 residues. The CDR3 protein is CAWGALEGSEQYF. Written as DNA, the CDR3 is TGTGCCTGGGGGGCGTTGGAGGGGTCCGAGCAGTACTTC.

This clone appeared a few times. The gene calls are TRBV30 and TRBJ1-1; the D is unclear. This CDR3 region has 14 residues. Germline values: CDR1 GTSNPN, CDR2 SVGIG (reference sequence). Trimming removed 4 bases at V and 4 bases at J, with 16 bases between. CDR3 nucleotide sequence: TGTGCCTGGAACCGCAACTTAGGGAGCACTGAAGCTTTCTTT. This codes for CAWNRNLGSTEAFF.

For the CDR3, the DNA is TGTGCCAGCAGACTAGGGGTTAGCACAGATACGCAGTATTTT. The encoded protein is CASRLGVSTDTQYF. The chain has TRBV7-9 and TRBJ2-3, with D tentatively TRBD1 or TRBD2 (5 bases each). Germline values: CDR1 SEHNR, CDR2 FQNEAQ (reference sequence). There are 14 residues in the CDR3. The V and J ends lost 6 bases and 0 bases respectively, with 10 bases between them.

The chain carries TRBV10-2 and TRBJ2-3; possibly TRBD2 for D (5 bases). Trimming shortened V by 5 bases and J by 3 bases, and 12 bases separated the two germline ends. Germline assignment: CDR1 WSHSY and CDR2 SAAADI. The CDR3 consists of 14 residues. Here the CDR3 reads CASSRVRGTDTQYF. Here the CDR3 DNA reads TGCGCCAGCAGTAGGGTGAGAGGGACAGATACGCAGTATTTT.

V is TRBV6-5 and J is TRBJ1-5; D possibly corresponds to TRBD1 (5 bases). Germline lookup yields CDR1 MNHEY and CDR2 SVGAGI. Trimming removed 4 bases from V and 3 bases from J, with 13 bases in between. This CDR3 region has 15 residues. The CDR3 reads CASSLDSRINQPQHF. The CDR3 DNA reads TGTGCCAGCAGTTTAGACAGCCGGATCAATCAGCCCCAGCATTTT.

The chain couples TRBV28 to TRBJ2-7; no clear D. The ends were cut back, 5 bases at V and 2 bases at J, with 16 bases in the middle. The germline CDR1 and CDR2 sequences are MDHEN and SYDVKM. This CDR3 contains 15 residues. CDR3 sequence reads: CASSDPQGNPYEQYF. CDR3 bases: TGTGCCAGCAGTGACCCACAAGGTAATCCCTACGAGCAGTACTTC.

The rearrangement links TRBV11-3 to TRBJ2-5, with TRBD1 identical over 10 bases. The CDR3 runs 15 residues. V shed 1 base and J 5 bases; nucleotides not matched to a gene: 4. CDR1 and CDR2 (germline): SGHNT, YENEEA. For the CDR3, the DNA is TGTGCCAGCAGCTTAGTGACAGGGGGCGTCGAGACCCAGTACTTC. Translation: CASSLVTGGVETQYF.

The chain links TRBV19 to TRBJ2-4, with 7 nucleotides matching TRBD2. This CDR3 comprises 13 residues. Unmatched junction bases numbered 4, after V lost 7 bases and J lost 4 bases. CDR1 and CDR2 from the germline V gene are LNHDA and SQIVND (reference sequence). This CDR3 reads CASNPSGKNIQYF. CDR3 bases: TGTGCCAGTAACCCTAGCGGTAAAAACATTCAGTACTTC.

The chain carries TRBV9 and TRBJ1-5; TRBD1 is a possible D gene (5 bases). The CDR3 length is 15 residues. V gave up 3 bases and J gave up 2 bases, with 12 bases separating them. Germline V lookup: CDR1 SGDLS, CDR2 YYNGEE. The CDR3 region is CASSAGGLGNQPQHF. CDR3 nucleotides: TGTGCCAGCAGCGCGGGGGGATTAGGCAATCAGCCCCAGCATTTT.